The 22 T cell receptor beta chains listed next were all sequenced from one sample in a study of T and B cells in COVID-19 patients. TRB was amplified from roughly 250-500 ng of blood genomic DNA. BIOMED2 TRB-A/B primer pools were used in multiplex TRB PCR. TCRdb passed the multiplex PCR reads through MiXCR, listing each CDR3 protein once. The sample contains some 11,000 distinct CDR3 sequences, approximately 33% of which appear only once. Sequencing input: blood. These receptors originate from a human donor with active COVID-19.

In its sample, this clonotype ranks as medium-sized. This chain uses TRBV29-1 with TRBJ2-3; D uncertain. The V end lost 1 base, the J end lost 0 bases, and 14 bases lay between the germline ends. This CDR3 is 16 amino acids long. Germline V gene sequence: CDR1 SQVTM, CDR2 ANQGSEA. CDR3 bases: TGCAGCGTTGAAGTGGGTTCGGGCACAAGCACAGATACGCAGTATTTT. The encoded protein is CSVEVGSGTSTDTQYF.

The chain links TRBV6-8 to TRBJ2-7; 7 bases agree with TRBD1. The junction had 3 bases not matched to a gene; V was cut back by 4 bases and J by 6 bases. The germline V gene encodes CDR1 MNHGY and CDR2 SAAAGT. This CDR3 has 12 residues. CDR3 amino acids: CASSSTGVEQYF. The CDR3 nucleotides are TGTGCCAGCAGTTCCACAGGGGTCGAGCAGTACTTC.

This clonotype is medium-sized by share. V is TRBV19 and J is TRBJ2-3; D perhaps matches TRBD2 (5 bases). V gave up 5 bases and J gave up 2 bases, with 14 bases separating them. Germline CDR1 LNHDA, CDR2 SQIVND (reference sequence). This CDR3 is 15 amino acids long. The CDR3 nucleotides are TGTGCCAGTAGTCCTACGGGATCCGACACAGATACGCAGTATTTT. It translates to CASSPTGSDTDTQYF. The full variable domain, its missing parts supplied by reference TRBV19 and TRBJ2-3, is DGGITQSPKYLFRKEGQNVTLSCEQNLNHDAMYWYRQDPGQGLRLIYYSQIVNDFQKGDIAEGYSVSREKKESFPLTVTSAQKNPTAFYLCASSPTGSDTDTQYFGPGTRLTVL.

There are a few counts of this clonotype. The CDR3 region has the DNA TGTGCCAGCAGTGACCAAGGGACAGGGTCCTCAAATGAGCAGTTCTTC. It encodes CASSDQGTGSSNEQFF. The V and J genes are TRBV6-4 and TRBJ2-1; 9 nucleotides match TRBD1. V gave up 2 bases and J gave up 7 bases; unmatched junction bases: 9. Germline V lookup: CDR1 MRHNA, CDR2 SNTAGT. This CDR3 region has 16 residues.

This clonotype turned up a few times. V is TRBV6-2 or TRBV6-3 and J is TRBJ2-2; no clear D. CDR3 length: 16 residues. Germline assignment: CDR1 MNHEY and CDR2 SVGEGT. The ends were cut back, 0 bases at V and 1 base at J, with 9 bases in the middle. The CDR3 DNA follows: TGTGCCAGCAGTTACTCCTCGGCTTTGAACACCGGGGAGCTGTTTTTT. This gives the protein CASSYSSALNTGELFF.

A word on this clonotype: With a much larger clone just one base away, this may be a read error. The CDR3 DNA follows: TGTGCCAGCAGTTCTCGGGCCTTGGGAGAGGCCCAGTACTTC. Its translation is CASSSRALGEAQYF. The V gene is TRBV6-5, the J gene TRBJ2-5; perhaps TRBD2 as D (5 bases). CDR1 is MNHEY and CDR2 is SVGAGI in the germline V gene. This CDR3 region has 14 residues.

The V and J genes are TRBV19 and TRBJ2-1; 8 nucleotides match TRBD2. This CDR3 has 14 residues. The germline gives CDR1 LNHDA, CDR2 SQIVND (reference sequence). V gave up 6 bases and J gave up 5 bases; unmatched junction bases: 6. The CDR3 here is CASSSGLGNNEQFF. In nucleotides, the CDR3 is TGTGCCAGTAGCTCGGGACTAGGCAACAATGAGCAGTTCTTC.

The chain has TRBV12-3 or TRBV12-4 and TRBJ1-2; the D is unclear. The germline V and J ends were trimmed by 5 bases and 6 bases, with 7 bases remaining between them. The CDR3 contains 11 residues. CDR3 DNA: TGTGCCAGCAGTCAGATGGATGGCTACACCTTC. It translates to CASSQMDGYTF.

This clonotype turned up a few times. V gene TRBV18 combines with J gene TRBJ2-4; the D is unclear. The CDR3 sequence is 13 residues long. The V end lost 2 bases, the J end lost 4 bases, and 6 bases lay between the germline ends. Germline assignment: CDR1 KGHSH and CDR2 LQKENI. CDR3 sequence reads: CASSPVQKNIQYF. CDR3 DNA sequence: TGTGCCAGCTCACCAGTTCAGAAAAACATTCAGTACTTC.

V usage is TRBV5-1 and J usage is TRBJ2-1, with D possibly being TRBD2 (5 bases). Trimming shortened V by 3 bases and J by 7 bases, and 14 bases separated the two germline ends. This CDR3 spans 14 amino acids. In germline, CDR1 is SGHRS, CDR2 YFSETQ. In nucleotides, the CDR3 is TGCGCCAGCAGCTCTGAGTCCCCGGGGAATGAGCAGTTCTTC. Translating gives CASSSESPGNEQFF.

The rearrangement joins TRBV27 to TRBJ1-1; D gene unclear. The germline V and J ends were trimmed by 6 bases and 7 bases, with 15 bases remaining between them. CDR1 and CDR2 (germline): MNHEY, SMNVEV (reference sequence). The CDR3 has 13 residues. CDR3 region: CASRLDWEFEAFF. CDR3 in DNA: TGTGCCAGCAGATTGGACTGGGAATTTGAAGCTTTCTTT.

The V and J genes are TRBV18 and TRBJ2-7; D gene unclear. Per germline, CDR1 KGHSH and CDR2 LQKENI. This CDR3 is 12 amino acids long. V lost 4 bases and J 7 bases, leaving 11 bases between the germline ends. The CDR3 is CASSLSTQEQYF. The CDR3 nucleotides read TGTGCCAGCTCACTCTCAACTCAGGAGCAGTACTTC.

The chain uses TRBV4-2 and TRBJ1-6, with D hard to call. In germline, CDR1 is LGHNA, CDR2 YNFKEQ. This CDR3 is built from 14 residues. V lost 0 bases and J 12 bases, leaving 12 bases between the germline ends. The CDR3 here is CASSQDWERRPLHF. The CDR3, as DNA: TGTGCCAGCAGCCAAGATTGGGAGAGGAGACCCCTCCACTTT.

To note about this clonotype: Since a much larger clone is just one base distant, this may be a read error. The chain has TRBV30 and TRBJ1-2; possible D gene TRBD1, 5 bases. The germline gives CDR1 GTSNPN, CDR2 SVGIG (reference sequence). This CDR3 comprises 14 residues. V gave up 4 bases and J gave up 0 bases, with 12 bases separating them. CDR3 residues: CAWTRTWANYGYTF. For the CDR3, the DNA is TGTGCCTGGACTCGGACATGGGCTAACTATGGCTACACCTTC.

Notes on this clonotype: This may be a read error, as it is one base from a much larger clone. The genes are TRBV5-5 and TRBJ2-1; no firm D call. The CDR3 spans 14 residues. CDR1 SGHKS and CDR2 YYEKEE come from the germline V gene (reference sequence). The chain's CDR3 is CTSSSKLAYNEQFF. The CDR3 bases are TGTACCAGCTCGTCCAAATTGGCCTACAATGAGCAGTTCTTC.

Sample share makes this clonotype medium-sized. The V and J genes are TRBV27 and TRBJ2-5; no reliable D call. Trimming cost V 4 bases and J 1 base, with 7 bases left between them. From germline, CDR1 is MNHEY and CDR2 SMNVEV (reference sequence). The CDR3 is made up of 13 amino acids. CDR3: CASSSRGQETQYF. In nucleotides, the CDR3 is TGTGCCAGCAGTTCCCGCGGCCAAGAGACCCAGTACTTC.

This rearrangement joins TRBV6-1 to TRBJ2-5, with TRBD1 as a possible D gene (6 bases). Trimming removed 4 bases at V and 5 bases at J, with 14 bases between. CDR1 and CDR2 (germline): MNHNS, SASEGT. CDR3 length: 14 amino acids. CDR3 in amino acids: CASSGWGLQETQYF. CDR3 nucleotides: TGTGCCAGCAGTGGATGGGGGCTTCAGGAGACCCAGTACTTC.

In this sample, this clonotype turned up a few times. V and J are TRBV5-6 and TRBJ2-3; D is uncertain. This CDR3 has 13 residues. With 0 bases removed from V and 8 bases from J, the gap between germline ends came to 10 bases. Germline values: CDR1 SGHDT, CDR2 YYEEEE. CDR3 sequence reads: CASSLASVGTQYF. Here the CDR3 DNA reads TGTGCCAGCAGCTTGGCATCGGTGGGTACGCAGTATTTT.

This chain connects TRBV6-2 or TRBV6-3 to TRBJ2-1, with 10 bases lining up with TRBD2. Germline V gene lookup returns CDR1 MNHEY and CDR2 SVGEGT. The junction had 8 bases not matched to a gene; V was cut back by 0 bases and J by 3 bases. The length of the CDR3 is 18 residues. CDR3 residues: CASSYSFGSGGYYNEQFF. CDR3 sequence (DNA): TGTGCCAGCAGTTACTCATTCGGTAGCGGGGGGTACTACAATGAGCAGTTCTTC.

The chain couples TRBV4-2 to TRBJ2-7; possibly TRBD1 for D (6 bases). This CDR3 comprises 14 residues. Germline V gives CDR1 LGHNA, CDR2 YNFKEQ. V was pared by 4 bases and J by 3 bases, with 13 bases between. The CDR3 nucleotides read TGTGCCAGCAGCCCGGGACAAGGGTACTACGAGCAGTACTTC. It encodes CASSPGQGYYEQYF.

The chain has TRBV7-9 and TRBJ1-2; D uncertain. The ends were cut back, 5 bases at V and 6 bases at J, with 16 bases in the middle. In germline, CDR1 is SEHNR, CDR2 FQNEAQ (reference sequence). This CDR3 has 14 amino acids. The CDR3 loop reads CASSPTFGEDGYTF. The CDR3 nucleotides read TGTGCCAGCAGCCCCACATTCGGAGAGGATGGCTACACCTTC.

This clonotype was counted once. The junction shows a germline mismatch at one end, possibly a read error. The chain links TRBV5-6 to TRBJ1-6, with D possibly matching TRBD1 (5 bases). CDR3 length equals 16 residues. Germline CDR1 and CDR2: SGHDT and YYEEEE. The CDR3, as DNA: TGTGCCAGAAGCTTGGCCTCAAGGCAGGGCAGCGAATTCCCCCACTTT. Protein product: CARSLASRQGSEFPHF.